This T cell receptor (beta chain) derives from a study of OX40 agonist ivuxolimab in advanced cancers. About the study: People in dose escalation had one of these cancers: hepatocellular carcinoma, melanoma, renal cell or head and neck cancer. The study, taken as a whole, reports: Among T cells, CD8+ cells averaged more expanded clones than CD4+ cells.

About this clone itself: What it binds is unknown.

V shed 0 bases and J shed 3 bases, with 15 bases lying between them. This CDR3 comprises 17 residues. Germline values: CDR1 SGHRS, CDR2 YFSETQ. Data came from immunoSEQ multiplex PCR; TCRdb stores just in-frame clones and leaves some out. This table has approximately 91,000 clones, over 75% appearing once. This receptor was obtained from an adult with an advanced solid tumor such as melanoma, head and neck, liver or kidney cancer. Sequenced material: CD4+ or CD8+ T cells sorted from blood, taken in a trial of the OX40 agonist ivuxolimab. This chain connects TRBV5-1 to TRBJ2-2; no reliable D call. The CDR3 region is CASSLVLELVDTGELFF. The CDR3 nucleotides read TGCGCCAGCAGCTTGGTTCTGGAGCTGGTCGACACCGGGGAGCTGTTTTTT.